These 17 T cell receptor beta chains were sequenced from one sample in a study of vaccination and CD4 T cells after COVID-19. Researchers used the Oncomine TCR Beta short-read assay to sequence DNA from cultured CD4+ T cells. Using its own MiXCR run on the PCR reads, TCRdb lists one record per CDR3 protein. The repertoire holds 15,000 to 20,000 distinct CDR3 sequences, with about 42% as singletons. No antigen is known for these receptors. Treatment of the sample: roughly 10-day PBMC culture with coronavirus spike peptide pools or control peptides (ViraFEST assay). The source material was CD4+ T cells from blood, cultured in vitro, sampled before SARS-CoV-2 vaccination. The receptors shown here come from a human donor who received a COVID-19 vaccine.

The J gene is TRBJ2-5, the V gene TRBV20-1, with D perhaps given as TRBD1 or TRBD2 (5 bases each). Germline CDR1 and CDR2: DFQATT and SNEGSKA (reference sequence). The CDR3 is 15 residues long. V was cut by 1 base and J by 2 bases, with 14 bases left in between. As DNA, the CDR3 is TGCAGTGCTAGAGTGGGACGCCTCACACAAGAGACCCAGTACTTC. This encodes CSARVGRLTQETQYF.

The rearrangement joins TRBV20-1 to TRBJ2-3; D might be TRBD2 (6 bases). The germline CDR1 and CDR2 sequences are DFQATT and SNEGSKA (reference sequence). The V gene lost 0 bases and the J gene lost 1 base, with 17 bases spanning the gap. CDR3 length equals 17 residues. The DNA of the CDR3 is TGCAGTGCTAGAGATTACCGGGGGAGTGGCGGCACAGATACGCAGTATTTT. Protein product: CSARDYRGSGGTDTQYF.

In DNA, the CDR3 is TGTGCCAGCAGCTCAGGACTAGCCGAGATCACAGATACGCAGTATTTT. The encoded protein is CASSSGLAEITDTQYF. The chain uses TRBV7-6 and TRBJ2-3, with TRBD2 matching 8 bases. With V trimmed by 4 bases and J by 2 bases, 8 bases remained unmatched. The CDR3 loop spans 16 amino acids. CDR1 is SGHVS and CDR2 is FNYEAQ in the germline V gene.

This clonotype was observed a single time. The CDR3 coding sequence is TGTGCCAGCAGTCGCGCCCAGGACGGGGACACAGATACGCAGTATTTT. As protein: CASSRAQDGDTDTQYF. The chain joins TRBV25-1 to TRBJ2-3; weak D call: TRBD2 (5 bases). V lost 5 bases and J 2 bases, leaving 17 bases between the germline ends. The CDR3 loop spans 16 amino acids. The germline gives CDR1 MGHDK, CDR2 SYGVNS.

CDR3 sequence reads: CASSVEGGHYVDTQYF. CDR3 DNA: TGTGCCAGCAGCGTAGAGGGGGGCCACTATGTTGATACGCAGTATTTT. The chain carries TRBV9 and TRBJ2-3; D possibly uses TRBD1 or TRBD2 (6 bases each). Trimming cost V 0 bases and J 6 bases, with 17 bases left between them. Germline loops: CDR1 SGDLS, CDR2 YYNGEE. CDR3 size: 16 residues. The variable domain in full, with the rest retrieved from reference TRBV9 and TRBJ2-3, is DSGVTQTPKHLITATGQRVTLRCSPRSGDLSVYWYQQSLDQGLQFLIQYYNGEERAKGNILERFSAQQFPDLHSELNLSSLELGDSALYFCASSVEGGHYVDTQYFGPGTRLTVL.

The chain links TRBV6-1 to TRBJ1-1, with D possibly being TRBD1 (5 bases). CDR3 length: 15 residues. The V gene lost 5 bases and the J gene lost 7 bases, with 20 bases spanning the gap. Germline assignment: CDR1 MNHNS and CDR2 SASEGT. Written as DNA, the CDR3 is TGTGCCAGCAGTACTACCGGGACCTGGAGGGTTGAAGCTTTCTTT. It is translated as CASSTTGTWRVEAFF.

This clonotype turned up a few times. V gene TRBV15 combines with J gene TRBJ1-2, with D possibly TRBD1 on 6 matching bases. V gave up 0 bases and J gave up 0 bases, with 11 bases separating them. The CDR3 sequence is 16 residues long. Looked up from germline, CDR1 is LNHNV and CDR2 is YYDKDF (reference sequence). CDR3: CATSRDRGGSNYGYTF. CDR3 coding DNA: TGTGCCACCAGCAGAGACAGGGGAGGGTCTAACTATGGCTACACCTTC.

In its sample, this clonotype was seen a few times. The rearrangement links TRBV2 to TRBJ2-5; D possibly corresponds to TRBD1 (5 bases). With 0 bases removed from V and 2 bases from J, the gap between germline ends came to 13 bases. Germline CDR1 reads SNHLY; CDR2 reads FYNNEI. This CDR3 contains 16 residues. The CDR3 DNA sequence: TGTGCCAGCAGTGAAGCGCTAAGGGGATGGCAAGAGACCCAGTACTTC. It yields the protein CASSEALRGWQETQYF.

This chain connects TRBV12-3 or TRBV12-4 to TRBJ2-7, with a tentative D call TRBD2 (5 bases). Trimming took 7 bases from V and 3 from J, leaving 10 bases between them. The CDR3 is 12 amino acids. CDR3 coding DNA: TGTGCCAGCAAAGGACGGGACTACGAGCAGTACTTC. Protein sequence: CASKGRDYEQYF.

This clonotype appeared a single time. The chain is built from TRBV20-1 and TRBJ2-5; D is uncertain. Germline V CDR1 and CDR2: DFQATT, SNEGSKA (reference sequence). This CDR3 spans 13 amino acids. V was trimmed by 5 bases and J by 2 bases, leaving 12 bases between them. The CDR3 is CSALNPTQETQYF. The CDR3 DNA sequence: TGCAGTGCTCTCAACCCGACGCAAGAGACCCAGTACTTC.

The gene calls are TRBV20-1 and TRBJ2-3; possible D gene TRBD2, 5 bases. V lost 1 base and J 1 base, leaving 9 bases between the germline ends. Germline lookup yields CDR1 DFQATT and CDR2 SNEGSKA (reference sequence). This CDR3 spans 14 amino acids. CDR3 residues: CSARVGRGTDTQYF. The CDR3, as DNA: TGCAGTGCTAGAGTTGGGCGGGGCACAGATACGCAGTATTTT.

CDR3 nucleotide sequence: TGTGCCAGCAGCAAAGCGTTCGTCAGCCGAAGATCGCGCAATCAGCCCCAGCATTTT. As protein: CASSKAFVSRRSRNQPQHF. This chain connects TRBV21-1 to TRBJ1-5. TRBV21-1 is an annotated pseudogene. This CDR3 contains 19 residues.

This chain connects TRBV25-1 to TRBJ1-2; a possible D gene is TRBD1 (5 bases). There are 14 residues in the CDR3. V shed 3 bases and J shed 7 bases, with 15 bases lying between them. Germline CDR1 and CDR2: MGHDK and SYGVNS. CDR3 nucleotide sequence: TGTGCCAGCAGTGAGTGGACAATGGGGCTTGGCTACACCTTC. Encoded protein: CASSEWTMGLGYTF.

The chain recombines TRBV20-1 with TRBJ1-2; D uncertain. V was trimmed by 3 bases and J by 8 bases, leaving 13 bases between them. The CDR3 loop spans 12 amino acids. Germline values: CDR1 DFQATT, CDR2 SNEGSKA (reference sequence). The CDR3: CSASGDFSGYTF. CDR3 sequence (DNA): TGCAGTGCTAGTGGAGATTTCAGCGGCTACACCTTC.

The CDR3 DNA is TGCAGTGCTAGAGGATCGCTAGCGGGGGAAGAGACCCAGTACTTC. It is translated as CSARGSLAGEETQYF. The chain joins TRBV20-1 to TRBJ2-5; 10 positions match TRBD2. V lost 1 base and J lost 3; bases outside the gene matches: 5. The length of the CDR3 is 15 residues. Germline V gene data show CDR1 as DFQATT and CDR2 as SNEGSKA (reference sequence).

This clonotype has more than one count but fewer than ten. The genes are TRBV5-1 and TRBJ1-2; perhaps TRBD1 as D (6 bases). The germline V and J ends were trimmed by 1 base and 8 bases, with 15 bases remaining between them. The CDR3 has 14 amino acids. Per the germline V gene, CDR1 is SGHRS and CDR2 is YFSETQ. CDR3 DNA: TGCGCCAGCAGCTTGAAGGATACAGGGTTGGGCTACACCTTC. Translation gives CASSLKDTGLGYTF.

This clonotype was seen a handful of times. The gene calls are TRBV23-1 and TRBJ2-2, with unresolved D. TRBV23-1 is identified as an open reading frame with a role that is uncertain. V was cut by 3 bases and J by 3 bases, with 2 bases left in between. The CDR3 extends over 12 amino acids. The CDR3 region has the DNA TGCGCCAGCAGTCACCACACCGGGGAGCTGTTTTTT. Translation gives CASSHHTGELFF.